The next 18 T cell receptor beta chains were all read from a single sample in a study of siplizumab effects on memory and regulatory T cells. Sequenced by immunoSEQ multiplex PCR; TCRdb stores in-frame clones only, minus some. This sample has about 100,000 clones, with approximately 91% found just once. The sequencing input was non-Treg CD4+ T cells sorted from blood. The origin of the receptors is a human donor in good health.

The chain carries TRBV7-2 and TRBJ2-1; TRBD2 agrees at 12 bases. This CDR3 has 14 residues. In germline, CDR1 is SGHTA, CDR2 FQGNSA. Germline trimming cut 3 bases from V and 10 bases from J; bases unmatched to any gene: 4. The CDR3 nucleotides are TGTGCCAGCAGCTTCCTAGCGGGAGGGGGAGAGCAGTTCTTC. This gives the protein CASSFLAGGGEQFF.

The V gene is TRBV9, the J gene TRBJ2-1; 7 bases fit TRBD2. J was trimmed by 5 bases and V by 4 bases; bases with no gene match: 6. From germline, CDR1 is SGDLS and CDR2 YYNGEE. The CDR3 covers 14 residues. This chain's CDR3 is CASSPEGLNNEQFF. The CDR3 DNA is TGTGCCAGCAGCCCAGAGGGACTAAACAATGAGCAGTTCTTC.

This rearrangement joins TRBV5-1 to TRBJ1-5; D may be TRBD1 (5 bases). V dropped 4 bases and J dropped 2 bases, with 10 bases sitting between them. CDR1 and CDR2 (germline): SGHRS, YFSETQ. There are 14 residues in the CDR3. The CDR3 sequence is CASSQGDGNQPQHF. Written as DNA, the CDR3 is TGCGCCAGCAGCCAGGGAGATGGCAATCAGCCCCAGCATTTT.

This clone was recorded only once. The V and J genes are TRBV4-1 and TRBJ2-2; 13 bases align to TRBD2. Trimming removed 10 bases from V and 6 bases from J; junction bases left unmatched: 5. This CDR3 is built from 14 residues. Germline CDR1 reads MGHRA; CDR2 reads YSYEKL. For the CDR3, the DNA is TGCGCCACCCGACTAGCGGGGGGATCCGGGGAGCTGTTTTTT. This translates into CATRLAGGSGELFF.

This clone was recorded once. This chain links TRBV30 with TRBJ1-2; TRBD1 agrees at 7 bases. The V segment lost 4 bases and the J segment 6 bases; nucleotides outside the gene matches: 11. CDR1 GTSNPN and CDR2 SVGIG come from the germline V gene (reference sequence). CDR3 length: 14 residues. For the CDR3, the DNA is TGTGCCTGGATGGGCGACAGGGTCGTTGATGGCTACACCTTC. It codes for CAWMGDRVVDGYTF.

This clone was seen only once. The genes are TRBV6-6 and TRBJ2-1; 7 nucleotides match TRBD2. The CDR3 has 14 residues. V gave up 5 bases and J gave up 2 bases; unmatched junction bases: 3. The germline CDR1 and CDR2 sequences are MNHNY and SVGAGI (reference sequence). As DNA, the CDR3 is TGTGCCAGCAGTAAAGCGGGAACCTACAATGAGCAGTTCTTC. Protein sequence: CASSKAGTYNEQFF.

J is TRBJ2-5 and V is TRBV6-1; 8 bases line up with TRBD1. Unmatched junction bases numbered 6, after V lost 7 bases and J lost 2 bases. The CDR3 runs 14 residues. The V gene's germline CDR1 is MNHNS and CDR2 SASEGT. The CDR3 is CASTLGTGQETQYF. DNA of the CDR3: TGTGCCAGCACCCTCGGGACAGGACAAGAGACCCAGTACTTC.

In this sample, this clone turned up once. This chain links TRBV18 with TRBJ2-3, with D tentatively TRBD2 (6 bases). Trimming took off 1 base at V and 1 base at J, with 6 bases between the two ends. Germline CDR1 and CDR2: KGHSH and LQKENI. The CDR3 extends over 14 amino acids. The CDR3 DNA reads as TGTGCCAGCTCACCACTAGCGGGCACAGATACGCAGTATTTT. This translates into CASSPLAGTDTQYF.

The chain carries TRBV5-6 and TRBJ2-7; 10 bases map to TRBD1. The V gene's germline CDR1 is SGHDT and CDR2 YYEEEE. This CDR3 has 14 residues. V lost 3 bases, J lost 3 bases, and 3 bases stayed unmatched. CDR3 protein: CASSWTGGLYEQYF. CDR3 DNA: TGTGCCAGCAGCTGGACAGGGGGTCTCTACGAGCAGTACTTC.

The chain carries TRBV29-1 and TRBJ2-5; 8 nucleotides align to TRBD2. The CDR3 loop spans 15 amino acids. V was pared by 3 bases and J by 4 bases, with 10 bases of the junction left unmatched. Germline-derived CDR1 and CDR2 are SQVTM and ANQGSEA. CDR3 nucleotide sequence: TGCAGCGTTGATTCCCAGCGGGAGACGTTAGAGACCCAGTACTTC. It specifies CSVDSQRETLETQYF. Using reference TRBV29-1 and TRBJ2-5 for the parts outside the CDR3, the full variable domain is SAVISQKPSRDICQRGTSLTIQCQVDSQVTMMFWYRQQPGQSLTLIATANQGSEATYESGFVIDKFPISRPNLTFSTLTVSNMSPEDSSIYLCSVDSQRETLETQYFGPGTRLLVL.

The chain couples TRBV4-1 to TRBJ2-7, with D unclear. Germline CDR1 MGHRA, CDR2 YSYEKL. Trimming stripped 4 bases from V and 0 bases from J, with 22 bases between. The CDR3 spans 18 residues. The CDR3 DNA reads TGCGCCAGCAGCCCTGCGGCTGGTTTATCAGGTAACTCCTACGAGCAGTACTTC. It specifies CASSPAAGLSGNSYEQYF.

This clone was counted a single time. The V call is TRBV5-4, the J call TRBJ2-4, with D possibly called TRBD1 or TRBD2 (5 bases each). V was trimmed by 2 bases and J by 6 bases, leaving 12 bases between them. The germline gives CDR1 SGHNT, CDR2 YYREEE (reference sequence). The CDR3 sequence is 14 residues long. The CDR3 DNA follows: TGTGCCAGCAGCTTTGCCAGGGCGGGAAACATTCAGTACTTC. Translating it yields CASSFARAGNIQYF.

The chain links TRBV5-8 to TRBJ2-7; D not resolved. V lost 4 bases and J lost 5, with 7 bases in between. Germline V gives CDR1 SGHTS, CDR2 YDEGEE. This CDR3 spans 11 amino acids. The CDR3 sequence: CASSPEHEQYF. The CDR3 DNA follows: TGTGCCAGCAGCCCGGAGCACGAGCAGTACTTC.

The J gene is TRBJ2-1, the V gene TRBV27, with 7 bases lining up with TRBD2. After removal of 3 bases from V and 3 bases from J, the junction contained 5 bases not matched to a gene. CDR3 length equals 15 residues. Germline CDR1 is MNHEY and CDR2 is SMNVEV (reference sequence). The CDR3 region has the DNA TGTGCCAGCAGTTTTGGCCGGGAGGTCTACAATGAGCAGTTCTTC. This sequence encodes CASSFGREVYNEQFF.

The chain joins TRBV2 to TRBJ2-7, with 9 bases matching TRBD1. Germline V gene sequence: CDR1 SNHLY, CDR2 FYNNEI. V lost 6 bases and J lost 2; bases outside the gene matches: 8. The CDR3 is made up of 15 amino acids. As DNA, the CDR3 is TGTGCCAGCAGGGACCACAGGGGGCGAACCTACGAGCAGTACTTC. The encoded protein is CASRDHRGRTYEQYF.

This clone was observed a few times. The V and J genes are TRBV2 and TRBJ1-1; D is perhaps TRBD1 (5 bases). Trimming left V 8 bases short and J 1 base short, with 11 bases between. Germline V gene sequence: CDR1 SNHLY, CDR2 FYNNEI. The CDR3 loop spans 13 amino acids. CDR3 in amino acids: CASDFTGNTEAFF. CDR3 bases: TGTGCCAGCGATTTCACAGGGAACACTGAAGCTTTCTTT.

CDR3 coding DNA: TGTGCCAGCAGCGCCGGACCCGCGAGCTCCTACAATGAGCAGTTCTTC. Translated, it gives CASSAGPASSYNEQFF. The rearrangement uses TRBV5-5 and TRBJ2-1, with D unresolved. This CDR3 region has 16 residues. V lost 4 bases and J lost 0, with 14 bases in between. The germline V gene has CDR1 SGHKS and CDR2 YYEKEE (reference sequence). The variable domain in full, completed from reference TRBV5-5 and TRBJ2-1, reads DAGVTQSPTHLIKTRGQQVTLRCSPISGHKSVSWYQQVLGQGPQFIFQYYEKEERGRGNFPDRFSARQFPNYSSELNVNALLLGDSALYLCASSAGPASSYNEQFFGPGTRLTVL.

The rearrangement links TRBV7-9 to TRBJ1-4; D may be TRBD1 (5 bases). This CDR3 has 15 amino acids. With 5 bases removed from V and 2 bases from J, the gap between germline ends came to 12 bases. Per the germline V gene, CDR1 is SEHNR and CDR2 is FQNEAQ (reference sequence). CDR3 protein: CASSLGGPTNEKLFF. DNA for the CDR3: TGTGCCAGCAGCCTGGGGGGTCCTACTAATGAAAAACTGTTTTTT.